This TCR beta chain was sequenced during a study of beta chain features in type 1 diabetes. The CDR3 consists of 15 residues. The germline CDR1 and CDR2 sequences are KGHSH and LQKENI. V lost 3 bases and J lost 1; bases outside the gene matches: 1. Study results and limitations: Unsettled here was the matter of whether HLA type influences TCRB rearrangement. Moderate but significant shortening of TCRB CDR3s was recorded in all four CD4+ subsets from Type 1 diabetes patients. The study found fewer insertions and more deletions at VDJ junctions in type 1 diabetes patients.

As regards this clone: Its antigen is unidentified. Other DNA sequences in the sample encode the same CDR3.

Isolated RNA was reverse transcribed in full, so expressed TCRB transcripts were sequenced. Assay used: immunoSEQ multiplex PCR; TCRdb lists only in-frame clones, some missing. The data contain 400,000 or so clones, around 10% of them seen just once; the ten biggest clones take up approximately 0.6%. This receptor was obtained from a man aged 30 to 39 with type 1 diabetes. J is TRBJ1-5 and V is TRBV18, with 9 bases fitting TRBD1. Sequencing input: central memory CD4+ T cells from blood. The CDR3 region has the DNA TGTGCCAGCTCACCCGGACAGGGGAGCAATCAGCCCCAGCATTTT. Protein: CASSPGQGSNQPQHF.